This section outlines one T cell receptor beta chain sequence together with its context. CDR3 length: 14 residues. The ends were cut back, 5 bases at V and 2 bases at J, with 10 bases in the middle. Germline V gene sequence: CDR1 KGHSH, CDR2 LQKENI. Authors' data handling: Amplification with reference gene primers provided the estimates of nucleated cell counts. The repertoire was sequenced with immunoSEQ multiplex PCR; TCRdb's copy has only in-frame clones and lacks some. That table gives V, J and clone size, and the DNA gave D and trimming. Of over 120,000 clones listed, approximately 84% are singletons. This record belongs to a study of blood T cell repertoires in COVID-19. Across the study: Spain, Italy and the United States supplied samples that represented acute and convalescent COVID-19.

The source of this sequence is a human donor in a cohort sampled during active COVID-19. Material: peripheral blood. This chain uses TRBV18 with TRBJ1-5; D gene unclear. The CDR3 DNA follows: TGTGCCAGCTCAGGACTCGTTGGCAATCAGCCCCAGCATTTT. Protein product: CASSGLVGNQPQHF.